This T cell receptor beta chain originates from a study of blood T cell repertoires in COVID-19. Study summary: The samples span acute and convalescent COVID-19 from the United States, Italy and Spain. Nucleic acid was either cDNA or gDNA, and it came from T cells, B-cell-depleted T cells, or PBMCs.

This clone rates as medium-sized. Authors' processing steps: Amplifying reference gene primers gave estimates of nucleated cell counts. Measured with immunoSEQ multiplex PCR; TCRdb has only the in-frame clones, and not every one. D and trimming come from the DNA, and the V and J calls and clone size come from that table. This table has under 200,000 clones, approximately 86% appearing once. The sample was peripheral blood. The source is a woman older than 75 in a cohort sampled during active or convalescent COVID-19.

The CDR3 bases are TGTGCCAGCAGCTCGATGGGGGGGGAAGCTTTCTTT. This codes for CASSSMGGEAFF. The rearrangement joins TRBV11-2 to TRBJ1-1, with D maybe TRBD1 (5 bases). Trimming left V 4 bases short and J 8 bases short, with 11 bases between. The CDR3 loop spans 12 amino acids. Germline assignment: CDR1 SGHAT and CDR2 FQNNGV.